This T cell receptor beta chain was documented in a study of blood T cell repertoires in COVID-19. Study-level information: Acute and convalescent COVID-19 specimens originated in the United States, Italy and Spain. The analysed material was cDNA or gDNA that came from T cells, B-cell-depleted T cells, or PBMCs.

Germline V gives CDR1 LNHNV, CDR2 YYDKDF (reference sequence). CDR3 length: 17 amino acids. J gave up 9 bases and V 0 bases, and 12 bases lay outside the gene matches. In the original analysis: How many nucleated cells were present was estimated from reference gene primer amplification. This table comes from immunoSEQ multiplex PCR, and its TCRdb copy is limited to in-frame clones, with some not included. V, J and clone size reflect that table, while D and trimming were determined from the DNA. Among 11,000 to 15,000 clones, 80% to 90% were seen once, and the ten largest hold about 25%. The rearrangement links TRBV15 to TRBJ1-5; 9 nucleotides agree with TRBD1. Sequences were obtained from peripheral blood. The receptor's source is a woman in her sixties or seventies with acute or convalescent COVID-19. DNA for the CDR3: TGTGCCACCAGCAGAGATCCAGGACAGGGGCAAGCGGGGCCCCAGCATTTT. It is translated as CATSRDPGQGQAGPQHF.